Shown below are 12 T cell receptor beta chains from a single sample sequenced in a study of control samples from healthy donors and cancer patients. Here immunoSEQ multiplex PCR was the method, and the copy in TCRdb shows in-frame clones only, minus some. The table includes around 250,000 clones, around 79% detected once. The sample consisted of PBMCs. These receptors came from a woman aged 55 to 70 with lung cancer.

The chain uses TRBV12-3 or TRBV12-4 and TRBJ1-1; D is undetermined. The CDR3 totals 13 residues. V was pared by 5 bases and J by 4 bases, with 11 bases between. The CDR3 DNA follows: TGTGCCAGCAGTCCTCCAGGAATCACTGAAGCTTTCTTT. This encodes CASSPPGITEAFF.

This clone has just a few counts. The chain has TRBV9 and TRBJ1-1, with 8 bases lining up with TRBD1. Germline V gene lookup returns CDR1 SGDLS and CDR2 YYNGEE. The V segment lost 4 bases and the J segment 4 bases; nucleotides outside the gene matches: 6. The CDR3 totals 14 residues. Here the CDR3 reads CASSPQTGGTEAFF. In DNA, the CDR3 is TGTGCCAGCAGCCCTCAAACAGGGGGCACTGAAGCTTTCTTT. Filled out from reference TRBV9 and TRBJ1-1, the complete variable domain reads DSGVTQTPKHLITATGQRVTLRCSPRSGDLSVYWYQQSLDQGLQFLIQYYNGEERAKGNILERFSAQQFPDLHSELNLSSLELGDSALYFCASSPQTGGTEAFFGQGTRLTVV.

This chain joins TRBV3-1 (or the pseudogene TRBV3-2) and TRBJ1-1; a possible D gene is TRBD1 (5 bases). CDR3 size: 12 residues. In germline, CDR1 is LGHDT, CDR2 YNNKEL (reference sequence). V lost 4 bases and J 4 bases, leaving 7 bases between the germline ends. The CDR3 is CASSPRGTEAFF. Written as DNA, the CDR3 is TGTGCCAGCAGCCCGAGGGGCACTGAAGCTTTCTTT.

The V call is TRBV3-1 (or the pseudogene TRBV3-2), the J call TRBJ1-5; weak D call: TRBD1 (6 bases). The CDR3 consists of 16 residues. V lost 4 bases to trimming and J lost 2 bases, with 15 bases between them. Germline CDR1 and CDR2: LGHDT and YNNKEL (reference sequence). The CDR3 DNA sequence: TGTGCCAGCAGCCGCACAGGGCCGTCTGGCAATCAGCCCCAGCATTTT. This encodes CASSRTGPSGNQPQHF.

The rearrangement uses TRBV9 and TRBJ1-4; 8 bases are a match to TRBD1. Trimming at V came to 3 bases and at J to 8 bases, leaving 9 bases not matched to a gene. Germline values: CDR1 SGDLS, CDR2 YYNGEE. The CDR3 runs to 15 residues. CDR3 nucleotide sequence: TGTGCCAGCAGCGCCTCAGGGGGCGCCTTCGAAAAACTGTTTTTT. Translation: CASSASGGAFEKLFF.

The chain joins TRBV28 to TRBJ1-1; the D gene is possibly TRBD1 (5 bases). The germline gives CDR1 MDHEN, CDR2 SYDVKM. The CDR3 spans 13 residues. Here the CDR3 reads CGSRPDMNTEAFF. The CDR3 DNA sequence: TGTGGGTCTCGACCGGACATGAACACTGAAGCTTTCTTT.

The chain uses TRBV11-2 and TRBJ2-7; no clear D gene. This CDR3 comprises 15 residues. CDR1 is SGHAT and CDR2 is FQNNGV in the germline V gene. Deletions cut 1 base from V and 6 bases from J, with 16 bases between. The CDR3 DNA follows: TGTGCCAGCAGCTTAGCGCACAGTTGGGGTTCCGAGCAGTACTTC. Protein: CASSLAHSWGSEQYF.

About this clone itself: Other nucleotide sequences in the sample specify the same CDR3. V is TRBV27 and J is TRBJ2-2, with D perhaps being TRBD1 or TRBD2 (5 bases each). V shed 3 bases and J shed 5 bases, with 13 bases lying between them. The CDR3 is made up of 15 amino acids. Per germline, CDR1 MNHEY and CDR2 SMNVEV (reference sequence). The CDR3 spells CASSFGTSGTGELFF. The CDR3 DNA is TGTGCCAGCAGTTTTGGGACGTCCGGTACCGGGGAGCTGTTTTTT.

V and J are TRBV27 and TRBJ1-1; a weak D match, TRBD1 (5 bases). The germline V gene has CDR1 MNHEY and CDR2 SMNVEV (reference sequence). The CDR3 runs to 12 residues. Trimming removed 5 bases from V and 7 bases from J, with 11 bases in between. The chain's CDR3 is CASSGGRGEAFF. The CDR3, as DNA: TGTGCCAGCAGTGGGGGGAGGGGTGAAGCTTTCTTT.

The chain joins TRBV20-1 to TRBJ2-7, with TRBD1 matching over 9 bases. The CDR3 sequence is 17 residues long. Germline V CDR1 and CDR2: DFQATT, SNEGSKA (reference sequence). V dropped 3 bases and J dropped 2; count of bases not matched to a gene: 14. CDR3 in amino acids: CSASPLQGGTGTYEQYF. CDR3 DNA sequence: TGCAGTGCTAGTCCCCTCCAGGGAGGGACAGGGACCTACGAGCAGTACTTC.

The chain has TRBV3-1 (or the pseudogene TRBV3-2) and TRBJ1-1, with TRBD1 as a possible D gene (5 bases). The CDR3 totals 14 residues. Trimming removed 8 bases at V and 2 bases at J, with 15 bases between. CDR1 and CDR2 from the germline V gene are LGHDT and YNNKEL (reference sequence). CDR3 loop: CASSLAGINTEAFF. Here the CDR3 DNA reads TGTGCCAGCTCCCTGGCAGGGATAAACACTGAAGCTTTCTTT.

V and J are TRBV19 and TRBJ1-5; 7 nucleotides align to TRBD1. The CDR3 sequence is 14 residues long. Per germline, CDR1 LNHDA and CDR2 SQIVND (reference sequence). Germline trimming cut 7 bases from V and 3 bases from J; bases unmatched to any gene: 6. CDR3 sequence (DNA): TGTGCCAGTACCCAGGGGGGACTCAATCAGCCCCAGCATTTT. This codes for CASTQGGLNQPQHF.